This TCR beta chain was recorded in a study of cytomegalovirus exposure and HLA in healthy donors. The CDR3 covers 15 residues. Germline lookup yields CDR1 WSHSY and CDR2 SAAADI. With 3 bases clipped from V and 13 bases from J, the junction kept 9 bases outside the gene matches. Only in-frame clones appear in the TCRdb table, and some are missing; sequencing was by immunoSEQ multiplex PCR. Seen here are 260,000 or so clones, roughly 89% observed once, and the top ten hold 2.6%. What was sequenced was PBMCs. V usage is TRBV10-2 and J usage is TRBJ1-6, with 10 nucleotides matching TRBD1. The receptor was derived from a man in his late teens or twenties in good health and CMV-seronegative. CDR3 amino acids: CASSDATGGYPPLHF. In DNA form, the CDR3 reads TGCGCCAGCAGTGACGCGACAGGGGGCTATCCGCCCCTCCACTTT.